The 5 T cell receptor beta chains below all came from one sample that was sequenced in a study of response to subunit inactivated influenza vaccine. TCRdb reprocessed the RT-PCR reads with MiXCR, giving one entry per CDR3 protein. The sample lists 500,000 to 550,000 distinct CDR3 sequences, 7.6% occurring once. Specimen: PBMCs from blood, collected approximately 25 months after vaccination. Receptor source: a man between 50 and 69 years old who received an inactivated influenza vaccine.

A remark on this clonotype: A much larger clone is a single base away; this may be a read error. This sequence joins TRBV20-1 and TRBJ2-5; TRBD2 might be the D (5 bases). V shed 6 bases and J shed 5 bases, with 16 bases lying between them. CDR1 and CDR2 (germline): DFQATT, SNEGSKA (reference sequence). The CDR3 spans 13 residues. The CDR3 coding sequence is TGCAGTGCCCTCAAGGACTGGGTGGAGACCCAGTACTTC. This translates into CSALKDWVETQYF.

This clonotype was observed a few times. The rearrangement links TRBV20-1 to TRBJ2-1; TRBD1 aligns across 9 bases. The ends lost 4 bases at V and 6 bases at J; junction bases unmatched: 4. This CDR3 has 13 amino acids. Germline CDR1 and CDR2: DFQATT and SNEGSKA (reference sequence). CDR3 coding DNA: TGCAGTGCTAAGGGGACAGGGCTCAATGAGCAGTTCTTC. It is translated as CSAKGTGLNEQFF.

There are a few counts of this clonotype. This chain links TRBV2 with TRBJ2-7, with D uncertain. V gave up 7 bases and J gave up 3 bases, with 7 bases separating them. The CDR3 sequence is 11 residues long. Per germline, CDR1 SNHLY and CDR2 FYNNEI. The CDR3 sequence: CASKAFYEQYF. The CDR3 coding sequence is TGTGCCAGCAAGGCCTTCTACGAGCAGTACTTC.

This clonotype was recorded at least ten times. V and J are TRBV6-2 or TRBV6-3 and TRBJ2-1, with 12 positions matching TRBD2. Germline assignment: CDR1 MNHEY and CDR2 SVGEGT. This CDR3 is built from 14 residues. The trim removed 8 bases at V and 7 bases at J, leaving 6 bases unmatched. The CDR3 DNA follows: TGTGCCAGCGTCCTAGCGGGAGGGCTTAATGAGCAGTTCTTC. It specifies CASVLAGGLNEQFF.

This chain uses TRBV12-3 or TRBV12-4 with TRBJ1-2; D is undetermined. V shed 5 bases and J shed 2 bases, with 12 bases lying between them. The CDR3 is made up of 14 amino acids. The CDR3 nucleotides are TGTGCCAGCAGTCCACCCCTCGGAAACTATGGCTACACCTTC. Residues: CASSPPLGNYGYTF.